This TCR beta chain was observed in a study of identical twins. Study observations and caveats: Diverse VJ usage suggested most zero-insertion clonotypes were not invariant T cells. Abundant cord blood beta clonotypes carried fewer insertions; memory repertoires showed none. Monozygotic twins shared more out-of-frame TCR alpha than recombination models predicted.

The ends lost 4 bases at V and 5 bases at J; junction bases unmatched: 5. In germline, CDR1 is SNHLY, CDR2 FYNNEI. CDR3 length equals 15 residues. MiXCR, run by TCRdb on the 5' RACE reads, gives a single entry per CDR3 protein. This sample has hundreds of thousands of distinct CDR3 sequences; about 12% occur once, and the top ten carry around 1.6%. Only a few counts were recorded for this clonotype. Antigen unknown. A further study also used this sample, focusing on yellow fever vaccine responses in identical twins.

The clonotype comes from a young woman in good health. This chain connects TRBV2 to TRBJ1-5, with TRBD1 matching over 10 bases. The sequenced sample was PBMCs. CDR3 DNA sequence: TGTGCCAGCAGTGTGGACAGGGGGAAGTATCAGCCCCAGCATTTT. It yields the protein CASSVDRGKYQPQHF.